These 27 T cell receptor beta chains were all obtained from the same sample, sequenced in a study of blood T cell repertoires in COVID-19. The protocol was immunoSEQ multiplex PCR, while the TCRdb copy is restricted to in-frame clones and leaves out a portion. The table has a few hundred thousand clones, 80% seen once. The sequenced material came from PBMCs or T cells enriched from blood (not recorded which). Source of these receptors: a man aged 30 to 45 with acute COVID-19.

This chain joins TRBV11-2 and TRBJ2-3; tentatively, D is TRBD2 (5 bases). V lost 6 bases to trimming and J lost 0 bases, with 13 bases between them. Germline V gene data show CDR1 as SGHAT and CDR2 as FQNNGV. This CDR3 is 15 amino acids long. The CDR3 nucleotides read TGTGCCAGCAGTTGGGGAGTCACTAGCACAGATACGCAGTATTTT. Encoded protein: CASSWGVTSTDTQYF.

The rearrangement joins TRBV27 to TRBJ1-1; a weak D match, TRBD1 (5 bases). V was clipped by 2 bases and J by 5 bases, with 9 bases between them. The CDR3 length is 13 residues. Per germline, CDR1 MNHEY and CDR2 SMNVEV (reference sequence). CDR3 residues: CASSLGGGTEAFF. DNA of the CDR3: TGTGCCAGCAGTTTAGGGGGAGGGACTGAAGCTTTCTTT.

The chain is built from TRBV11-2 and TRBJ1-1; D ambiguous. The CDR3 length is 14 residues. CDR1 is SGHAT, CDR2 FQNNGV, per germline. V lost 5 bases and J lost 1, with 11 bases in between. This CDR3 reads CASSLKRENTEAFF. The CDR3 nucleotides read TGTGCCAGCAGCCTAAAGAGAGAGAACACTGAAGCTTTCTTT. The complete variable domain, with remaining parts taken from reference TRBV11-2 and TRBJ1-1, reads EAGVAQSPRYKIIEKRQSVAFWCNPISGHATLYWYQQILGQGPKLLIQFQNNGVVDDSQLPKDRFSAERLKGVDSTLKIQPAKLEDSAVYLCASSLKRENTEAFFGQGTRLTVV.

The CDR3 loop is CASSSGGSGNTIYF. CDR3 DNA sequence: TGTGCCAGCAGCTCAGGGGGAAGTGGAAACACCATATATTTT. This rearrangement joins TRBV3-1 (or the pseudogene TRBV3-2) to TRBJ1-3; TRBD1 aligns across 7 bases. Unmatched junction bases numbered 4, after V lost 5 bases and J lost 3 bases. Germline lookup yields CDR1 LGHDT and CDR2 YNNKEL (reference sequence). The CDR3 has 14 amino acids.

The chain couples TRBV6-5 to TRBJ1-6; D unclear. Germline V gene data show CDR1 as MNHEY and CDR2 as SVGAGI. The V end was cut by 2 bases, the J end by 14 bases, with 16 bases between. The CDR3 runs to 14 residues. Here the CDR3 reads CASSYPDTLRTLHF. In DNA form, the CDR3 reads TGTGCCAGCAGTTACCCTGACACCCTAAGGACCCTCCACTTT.

The chain links TRBV6-5 to TRBJ1-1; unclear D gene. Trimming pared 6 bases from V and 0 bases from J, leaving 11 bases between. The CDR3 is made up of 14 amino acids. Per germline, CDR1 MNHEY and CDR2 SVGAGI. In DNA, the CDR3 is TGTGCCAGCAGCCAACAGAAATTGAACACTGAAGCTTTCTTT. It codes for CASSQQKLNTEAFF.

This clone was counted only a few times. This chain joins TRBV4-1 and TRBJ1-4; 9 nucleotides line up with TRBD1. V lost 4 bases and J lost 5; bases outside the gene matches: 5. CDR3 length: 15 residues. CDR1 and CDR2 from the germline V gene are MGHRA and YSYEKL. The DNA for the CDR3 is TGCGCCAGCAGCCCCTGGGACAGGGCCAATGAAAAACTGTTTTTT. Protein product: CASSPWDRANEKLFF.

The chain uses TRBV11-2 and TRBJ2-7; D remains ambiguous. Germline V gene sequence: CDR1 SGHAT, CDR2 FQNNGV. The CDR3 is 15 amino acids. V was clipped by 2 bases and J by 4 bases, with 15 bases between them. This CDR3 is CASSLKWAEIYEQYF. The CDR3 DNA reads TGTGCCAGCAGCTTAAAGTGGGCAGAAATTTACGAGCAGTACTTC.

The CDR3, as DNA: TGTGCCAGCAGTTACCGAGCGGGGGGGCAAGAGACCCAGTACTTC. Its translation is CASSYRAGGQETQYF. The gene calls are TRBV6-2 or TRBV6-3 and TRBJ2-5; 10 positions match TRBD2. Germline CDR1 is MNHEY and CDR2 is SVGEGT. The CDR3 is 15 amino acids. The trim removed 2 bases at V and 2 bases at J, leaving 2 bases unmatched.

The chain combines TRBV9 with TRBJ1-1, with D hard to call. Germline V CDR1 and CDR2: SGDLS, YYNGEE. V was pared by 4 bases and J by 5 bases, with 15 bases between. This CDR3 comprises 14 residues. DNA of the CDR3: TGTGCCAGCAGCCCCCACTCGGTCCGGACTGAAGCTTTCTTT. This codes for CASSPHSVRTEAFF.

The chain recombines TRBV6-1 with TRBJ2-2; D unresolved. Trimming removed 6 bases from V and 6 bases from J, with 14 bases in between. The CDR3 covers 14 residues. The germline gives CDR1 MNHNS, CDR2 SASEGT. The CDR3 loop reads CASRPETFSGELFF. The DNA of the CDR3 is TGTGCCAGCAGGCCAGAGACATTTTCCGGGGAGCTGTTTTTT.

The rearrangement uses TRBV18 and TRBJ2-1; possibly TRBD1 for D (6 bases). The ends were cut back, 3 bases at V and 0 bases at J, with 6 bases in the middle. The CDR3 is 14 residues long. The germline CDR1 and CDR2 sequences are KGHSH and LQKENI. CDR3 sequence (DNA): TGTGCCAGCTCACCGGACAGCTCCTACAATGAGCAGTTCTTC. It is translated as CASSPDSSYNEQFF.

The rearrangement links TRBV5-1 to TRBJ1-5; D may be TRBD1 (6 bases). Trimming removed 4 bases from V and 2 bases from J, with 10 bases in between. The germline V gene encodes CDR1 SGHRS and CDR2 YFSETQ. This CDR3 is 14 amino acids long. The CDR3 DNA reads as TGCGCCAGCAGCGCCAGGGGAGGCAATCAGCCCCAGCATTTT. It encodes CASSARGGNQPQHF.

The CDR3 DNA reads TGTGCTAGTGGCCGAGGGACAGCCGTTTATGGCTACACCTTC. It codes for CASGRGTAVYGYTF. The chain combines TRBV12-5 with TRBJ1-2, with 7 bases lining up with TRBD1. From germline, CDR1 is LGHNT and CDR2 FRNRAP. The CDR3 runs to 14 residues. The V and J ends lost 6 bases and 5 bases, in that order; junction bases with no gene match: 9.

The V call is TRBV2, the J call TRBJ2-1; weak D call: TRBD2 (5 bases). Trimming stripped 8 bases from V and 6 bases from J, with 11 bases between. The CDR3 extends over 12 amino acids. CDR1 SNHLY and CDR2 FYNNEI come from the germline V gene. CDR3 DNA: TGTGCCAGCTGTCAGCGGTTCAATGAGCAGTTCTTC. The encoded protein is CASCQRFNEQFF.

The V gene is TRBV6-5, the J gene TRBJ1-5; D may be TRBD1 (6 bases). The germline V and J ends were trimmed by 6 bases and 4 bases, with 10 bases remaining between them. Looked up from germline, CDR1 is MNHEY and CDR2 is SVGAGI. The CDR3 consists of 13 residues. Here the CDR3 reads CASRGTHNQPQHF. The DNA of the CDR3 is TGTGCCAGCAGAGGGACACATAATCAGCCCCAGCATTTT.

The chain recombines TRBV19 with TRBJ2-5, with D possibly matching TRBD1 (6 bases). Trimming cost V 5 bases and J 3 bases, with 10 bases left between them. CDR3 length: 13 amino acids. CDR1 LNHDA and CDR2 SQIVND come from the germline V gene (reference sequence). The CDR3 reads CASSPSGEETQYF. As DNA, the CDR3 is TGTGCCAGTAGTCCCTCAGGGGAAGAGACCCAGTACTTC.

The gene calls are TRBV7-6 and TRBJ1-1; 9 nucleotides agree with TRBD1. With V trimmed by 5 bases and J by 5 bases, 18 bases remained unmatched. The germline CDR1 and CDR2 sequences are SGHVS and FNYEAQ. This CDR3 is built from 18 residues. The CDR3: CASSNERSGTGFWTEAFF. CDR3 in DNA: TGTGCCAGCAGCAACGAACGCTCCGGGACAGGGTTTTGGACTGAAGCTTTCTTT.

This chain uses TRBV3-1 (or the pseudogene TRBV3-2) with TRBJ1-2, with 7 bases that match TRBD1. After removal of 4 bases from V and 5 bases from J, the junction contained 10 bases not matched to a gene. Germline CDR1 is LGHDT and CDR2 is YNNKEL (reference sequence). CDR3 length: 15 amino acids. The CDR3 spells CASSLKQTGSYGYTF. DNA for the CDR3: TGTGCCAGCAGCCTAAAGCAGACAGGGTCGTATGGCTACACCTTC.

The CDR3 spells CASSDPTGSYNEQFF. DNA of the CDR3: TGTGCCAGCAGCGACCCGACAGGCTCCTACAATGAGCAGTTCTTC. The V and J genes are TRBV7-9 and TRBJ2-1, with D possibly matching TRBD1 (6 bases). V lost 5 bases to trimming and J lost 0 bases, with 11 bases between them. Looked up from germline, CDR1 is SEHNR and CDR2 is FQNEAQ (reference sequence). This CDR3 is 15 amino acids long. The variable domain in full, with the rest retrieved from reference TRBV7-9 and TRBJ2-1, is DTGVSQNPRHKITKRGQNVTFRCDPISEHNRLYWYRQTLGQGPEFLTYFQNEAQLEKSRLLSDRFSAERPKGSFSTLEIQRTEQGDSAMYLCASSDPTGSYNEQFFGPGTRLTVL.

The chain links TRBV10-1 to TRBJ2-7, with 7 bases matching TRBD1. The V and J ends lost 0 bases and 2 bases, in that order; junction bases with no gene match: 10. The CDR3 is 17 residues long. In germline, CDR1 is WNHNN, CDR2 SYGVQD (reference sequence). The CDR3 protein is CASSESKGITGAYEQYF. The DNA of the CDR3 is TGCGCCAGCAGTGAGTCGAAGGGCATAACAGGGGCCTACGAGCAGTACTTC.

V is TRBV6-5 and J is TRBJ1-2; 12 bases are shared with TRBD1. Trimming at V came to 0 bases and at J to 6 bases, leaving 2 bases not matched to a gene. Per the germline V gene, CDR1 is MNHEY and CDR2 is SVGAGI. The CDR3 is 15 residues long. In nucleotides, the CDR3 is TGTGCCAGCAGTTACTCTGGGACAGGGGGCAATGGCTACACCTTC. Translation gives CASSYSGTGGNGYTF.

The rearrangement joins TRBV3-1 (or the pseudogene TRBV3-2) to TRBJ2-1; D is undetermined. The CDR3 contains 13 residues. Germline V CDR1 and CDR2: LGHDT, YNNKEL (reference sequence). Between the trimmed V and J ends, which lost 0 bases and 7 bases, there was a span of 7 bases. The CDR3 DNA reads as TGTGCCAGCAGCCAAGATTCGGTGAATGAGCAGTTCTTC. It yields the protein CASSQDSVNEQFF.

The chain couples TRBV3-1 (or the pseudogene TRBV3-2) to TRBJ2-6; no reliable D call. Germline-derived CDR1 and CDR2 are LGHDT and YNNKEL (reference sequence). Trimming removed 0 bases from V and 1 base from J, with 7 bases in between. The CDR3 consists of 16 residues. The CDR3 DNA reads TGTGCCAGCAGCCAAGATCTCTTTTCTGGGGCCAACGTCCTGACTTTC. Protein product: CASSQDLFSGANVLTF.

The rearrangement joins TRBV7-9 to TRBJ2-7, with 7 bases identical to TRBD1. The CDR3 has 14 amino acids. Looked up from germline, CDR1 is SEHNR and CDR2 is FQNEAQ (reference sequence). V trimming: 2 bases; J trimming: 6 bases; junction bases outside the gene matches: 7. The CDR3 sequence is CASSLSDRVSEQYF. CDR3 DNA sequence: TGTGCCAGCAGCTTATCTGACAGGGTATCCGAGCAGTACTTC. Full variable domain (remainder filled in from reference TRBV7-9 and TRBJ2-7): DTGVSQNPRHKITKRGQNVTFRCDPISEHNRLYWYRQTLGQGPEFLTYFQNEAQLEKSRLLSDRFSAERPKGSFSTLEIQRTEQGDSAMYLCASSLSDRVSEQYFGPGTRLTVT.

The gene calls are TRBV5-1 and TRBJ2-5, with 11 bases fitting TRBD2. CDR1 and CDR2 (germline): SGHRS, YFSETQ. The V and J ends lost 0 bases and 3 bases, in that order; junction bases with no gene match: 7. CDR3 length: 17 amino acids. CDR3 protein: CASSLGGTSGKEETQYF. CDR3 DNA sequence: TGCGCCAGCAGCTTGGGGGGGACTAGCGGAAAAGAAGAGACCCAGTACTTC.

The chain carries TRBV2 and TRBJ1-2; D perhaps matches TRBD1 (6 bases). This CDR3 comprises 13 residues. Germline CDR1 reads SNHLY; CDR2 reads FYNNEI. V dropped 2 bases and J dropped 4 bases, with 8 bases sitting between them. This CDR3 reads CASSETGIYGYTF. The DNA of the CDR3 is TGTGCCAGCAGTGAAACAGGGATCTATGGCTACACCTTC.